A selection of T cell receptor beta chains follows, all from one sample in a study of cytomegalovirus exposure and HLA in healthy donors. Profiled with immunoSEQ multiplex PCR; TCRdb holds only in-frame clones, not every one. This table holds approximately 170,000 clones, over 80% found once. Source material: PBMCs. These receptor sequences come from a boy aged 2 to 10 in good health and CMV-seronegative. CDR3s include the opening cysteine and the closing phenylalanine or tryptophan. The D gene is left open where the match is weak. Some rows have no size entry. The others give once, few or many, or a class for an expanded clone.

V,size,D,J,DNA,CDR3
TRBV6-5,NA,NA,TRBJ1-1,TGTGCCAGCAGTTCGTCGGGGAACACTGAAGCTTTCTTT,CASSSSGNTEAFF
TRBV7-2,NA,NA,TRBJ2-5,TGTGCCAGCAGCCTACGGTCCCGGTCGGAGACCCAGTACTTC,CASSLRSRSETQYF
TRBV19,NA,NA,TRBJ1-4,TGTGCCAGTAGTATAGTTGGCGGACTTAATGAAAAACTGTTTTTT,CASSIVGGLNEKLFF
TRBV12-5,NA,TRBD1,TRBJ1-1,TGTGCTAGTGTTCGGACAGGGAACACTGAAGCTTTCTTT,CASVRTGNTEAFF
TRBV10-1,NA,NA,TRBJ2-7,TGCGCCAGCTTATTCTACTACGAGCAGTACTTC,CASLFYYEQYF
TRBV27,NA,TRBD2,TRBJ2-3,TGTGCCAGCAGTTTATCGGCTCCTAGCGGGGTGGGGCAGGGTTCAGATACGCAGTATTTT,CASSLSAPSGVGQGSDTQYF
TRBV4-2,once,NA,TRBJ2-7,TGTGCCAGCAGCCAAGTGTCTGATGTGTGGCGGGTTGGTTACGAGCAGTACTTC,CASSQVSDVWRVGYEQYF
TRBV9,NA,NA,TRBJ2-2,TGTGCCAGCAGCCCATACACCCACGGGGCCGGGGAGCTGTTTTTT,CASSPYTHGAGELFF
TRBV7-2,NA,TRBD1,TRBJ2-5,TGTGCCAGCAGCCTAGACAGGGGGCGCGAGACCCAGTACTTC,CASSLDRGRETQYF
TRBV9,NA,TRBD2,TRBJ2-1,TGTGCCAGCAGCGTAGGGAGCGGGAGAGTTTCTGGTGAGCAGTTCTTC,CASSVGSGRVSGEQFF
TRBV9,NA,TRBD2,TRBJ2-3,TGTGCCAGCAGCGGAACTAGCGGGGGGGGGACAGATACGCAGTATTTT,CASSGTSGGGTDTQYF
TRBV7-9,NA,NA,TRBJ2-6,TGTGCCAGCAGCCCCACAGGGTTCTCTGGGGCCAACGTCCTGACTTTC,CASSPTGFSGANVLTF
TRBV27,NA,NA,TRBJ2-7,TGTGCCAGCAGTTTATTTCCGGAGTCCCACTCCTACGAGCAGTACTTC,CASSLFPESHSYEQYF
TRBV6-6,NA,TRBD1,TRBJ1-5,TGTGCCAGCAGTCTGTATTCAGGGGGGAGTGGGCAGCCCCAGCATTTT,CASSLYSGGSGQPQHF